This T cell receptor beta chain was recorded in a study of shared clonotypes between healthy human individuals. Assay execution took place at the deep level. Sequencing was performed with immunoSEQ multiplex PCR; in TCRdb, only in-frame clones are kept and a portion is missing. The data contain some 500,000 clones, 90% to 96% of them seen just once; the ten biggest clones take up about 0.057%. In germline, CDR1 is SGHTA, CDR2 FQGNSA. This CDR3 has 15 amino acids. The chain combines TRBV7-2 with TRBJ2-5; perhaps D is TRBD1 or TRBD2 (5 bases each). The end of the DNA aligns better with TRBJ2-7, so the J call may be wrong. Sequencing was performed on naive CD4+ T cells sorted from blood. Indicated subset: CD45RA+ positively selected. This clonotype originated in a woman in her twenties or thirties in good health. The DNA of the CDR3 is TGTGCCAGCAGCTTACGGGCAGGGAGCTCCTACGAGCAGTACTTC. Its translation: CASSLRAGSSYEQYF.